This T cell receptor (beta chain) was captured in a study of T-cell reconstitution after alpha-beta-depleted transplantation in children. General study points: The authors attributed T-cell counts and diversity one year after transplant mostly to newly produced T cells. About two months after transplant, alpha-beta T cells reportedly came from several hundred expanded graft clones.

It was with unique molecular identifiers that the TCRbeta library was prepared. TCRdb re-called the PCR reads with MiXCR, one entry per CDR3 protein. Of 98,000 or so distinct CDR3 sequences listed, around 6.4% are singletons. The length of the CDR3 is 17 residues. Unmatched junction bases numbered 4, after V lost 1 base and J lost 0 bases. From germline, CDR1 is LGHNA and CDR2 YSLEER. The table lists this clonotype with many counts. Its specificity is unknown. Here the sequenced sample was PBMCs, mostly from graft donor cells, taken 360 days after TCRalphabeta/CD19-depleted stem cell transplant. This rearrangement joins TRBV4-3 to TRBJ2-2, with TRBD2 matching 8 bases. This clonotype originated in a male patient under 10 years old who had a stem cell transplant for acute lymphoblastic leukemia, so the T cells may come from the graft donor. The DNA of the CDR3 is TGCGCCAGCAGCCAAGTCGCGGGGGGCCCGAACACCGGGGAGCTGTTTTTT. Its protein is CASSQVAGGPNTGELFF.